The present T cell receptor (beta chain) was sequenced within a study of blood T cell repertoires in COVID-19. Generated by immunoSEQ multiplex PCR, the TCRdb table keeps only in-frame clones and is missing some. The sample contains about 100,000 clones, about 87% of which appear only once. The CDR3 runs 16 residues. V lost 5 bases and J 0 bases, leaving 17 bases between the germline ends. Germline CDR1 and CDR2: LNHNV and YYDKDF (reference sequence). The material sequenced was peripheral blood. The receptor was isolated from a human donor in a cohort sampled during active COVID-19. The chain is built from TRBV15 and TRBJ2-7, with D perhaps TRBD2 (6 bases). Here the CDR3 reads CATSSGLFLDSYEQYF. The DNA of the CDR3 is TGTGCCACCAGCTCGGGACTTTTCCTGGACTCCTACGAGCAGTACTTC.